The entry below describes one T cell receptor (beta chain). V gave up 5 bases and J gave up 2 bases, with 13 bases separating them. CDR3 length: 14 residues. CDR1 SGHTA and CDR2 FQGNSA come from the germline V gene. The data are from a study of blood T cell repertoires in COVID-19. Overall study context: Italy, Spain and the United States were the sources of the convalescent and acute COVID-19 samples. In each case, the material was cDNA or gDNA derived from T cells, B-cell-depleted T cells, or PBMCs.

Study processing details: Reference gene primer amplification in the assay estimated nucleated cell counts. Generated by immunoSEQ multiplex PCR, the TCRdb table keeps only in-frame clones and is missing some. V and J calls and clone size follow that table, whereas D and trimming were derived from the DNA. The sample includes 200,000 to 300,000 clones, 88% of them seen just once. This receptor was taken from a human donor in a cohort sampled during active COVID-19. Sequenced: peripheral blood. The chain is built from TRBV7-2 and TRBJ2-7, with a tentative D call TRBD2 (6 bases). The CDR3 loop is CASSLRRGPYEQYF. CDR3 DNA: TGTGCCAGCAGCCTTCGGCGGGGACCCTACGAGCAGTACTTC.